This TCR beta chain was captured by sequencing in a study of Graves' ophthalmopathy and Graves' hyperthyroidism. Study-wide points: Clonotypes were expanded in thyroid at above 0.001 frequency, and most also appeared in blood.

This clonotype came up many times. The antigen is undetermined. This CDR3 spans 12 amino acids. Germline lookup yields CDR1 KGHDR and CDR2 SFDVKD. The ends were cut back, 3 bases at V and 8 bases at J, with 7 bases in the middle. RNA served as the template for amplifying TCR beta CDR3 regions. The authors performed first-round RT-PCR with HTBI primers and then a second-round multiplex PCR. TCRdb reprocessed the multiplex PCR reads via MiXCR and lists one record per CDR3 protein. This sample has 300,000 to 450,000 distinct CDR3 sequences, with 17% found just once. This TCR was sampled from an adult woman with stable Graves' hyperthyroidism. V gene TRBV24-1 combines with J gene TRBJ1-5; D not resolved. Sequencing was carried out using peripheral blood. CDR3 region: CATSDNDKPQHF. The CDR3 coding sequence is TGTGCCACCAGTGATAATGACAAGCCCCAGCATTTT.